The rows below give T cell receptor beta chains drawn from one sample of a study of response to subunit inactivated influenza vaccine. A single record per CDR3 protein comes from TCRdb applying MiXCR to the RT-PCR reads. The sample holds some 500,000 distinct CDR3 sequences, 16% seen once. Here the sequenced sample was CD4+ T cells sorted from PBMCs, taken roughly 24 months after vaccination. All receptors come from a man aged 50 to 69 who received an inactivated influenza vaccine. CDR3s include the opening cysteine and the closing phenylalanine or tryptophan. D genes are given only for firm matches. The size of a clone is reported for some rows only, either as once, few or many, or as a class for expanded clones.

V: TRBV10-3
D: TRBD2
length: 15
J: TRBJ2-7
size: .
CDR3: CAISRETSGIYEQYF
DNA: TGTGCCATCAGTCGCGAGACTAGCGGGATCTACGAGCAGTACTTC

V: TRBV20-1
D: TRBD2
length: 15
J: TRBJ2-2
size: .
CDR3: CSAPWTSGRDGELFF
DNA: TGCAGTGCTCCCTGGACTAGCGGGAGGGACGGGGAGCTGTTTTTT

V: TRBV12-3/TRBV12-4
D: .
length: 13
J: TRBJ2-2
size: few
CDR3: CASSLFGAGELFF
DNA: TGTGCCAGCAGTTTATTTGGGGCCGGGGAGCTGTTTTTT

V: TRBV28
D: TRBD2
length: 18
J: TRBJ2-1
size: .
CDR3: CASSSPRSGSGSYNEQFF
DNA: TGTGCCAGCAGTTCCCCCCGTAGCGGGAGTGGCTCCTACAATGAGCAGTTCTTC

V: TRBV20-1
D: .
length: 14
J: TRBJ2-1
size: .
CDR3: CSARSRSSYNEQFF
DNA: TGCAGTGCTAGGTCGCGGTCTTCCTACAATGAGCAGTTCTTC

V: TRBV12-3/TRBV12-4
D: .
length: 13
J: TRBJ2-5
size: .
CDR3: CASSGGAGETQYF
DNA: TGTGCCAGCAGTGGGGGCGCGGGGGAGACCCAGTACTTC

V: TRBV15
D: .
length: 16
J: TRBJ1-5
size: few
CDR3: CATSRDWTTQNQPQHF
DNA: TGTGCCACCAGCAGAGATTGGACAACCCAGAATCAGCCCCAGCATTTT

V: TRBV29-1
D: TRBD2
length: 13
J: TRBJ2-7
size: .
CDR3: CSVGRAGAYEQYF
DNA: TGCAGCGTTGGGAGAGCGGGAGCCTACGAGCAGTACTTC

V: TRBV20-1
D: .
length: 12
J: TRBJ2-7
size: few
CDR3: CSARRQDPEQYF
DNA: TGCAGTGCTAGAAGACAGGACCCAGAGCAGTACTTC

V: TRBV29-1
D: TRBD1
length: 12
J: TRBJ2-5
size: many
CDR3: CSAKTGEETQYF
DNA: TGCAGCGCTAAGACAGGGGAAGAGACCCAGTACTTC

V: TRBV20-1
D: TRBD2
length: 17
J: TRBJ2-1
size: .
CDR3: CSARDYQGTSIRGEQFF
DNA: TGCAGTGCTAGAGATTATCAAGGGACTAGCATAAGGGGTGAGCAGTTCTTC

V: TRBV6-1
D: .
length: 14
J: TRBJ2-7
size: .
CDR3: CASSVGQGPYEQYF
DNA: TGTGCCAGCAGTGTGGGCCAGGGGCCCTACGAGCAGTACTTC

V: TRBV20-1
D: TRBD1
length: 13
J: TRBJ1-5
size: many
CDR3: CSAIETGTQPQHF
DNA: TGCAGTGCTATCGAGACAGGGACGCAGCCCCAGCATTTT

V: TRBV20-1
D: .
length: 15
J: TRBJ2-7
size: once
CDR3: CSARATSNPWYEQYF
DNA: TGCAGTGCTAGAGCCACAAGCAACCCCTGGTACGAGCAGTACTTC